A single sample is the source of the 27 T cell receptor beta chains below, sequenced in a study of identifying expanded T cells in peripheral blood. Some clones are missing from TCRdb's copy, which holds only in-frame ones; the method was immunoSEQ multiplex PCR. The sample carries tens of thousands of clones, around 81% recorded once. What was sequenced was blood. Every receptor here comes from a person aged 18-69 years in good health.

V is TRBV19 and J is TRBJ1-2; 8 bases agree with TRBD1. Germline values: CDR1 LNHDA, CDR2 SQIVND (reference sequence). V lost 4 bases and J lost 1; bases outside the gene matches: 2. The CDR3 totals 14 residues. The CDR3 nucleotides read TGTGCCAGTAGTACGGGACAGGTTAACTATGGCTACACCTTC. It codes for CASSTGQVNYGYTF.

This clone appeared once. The rearrangement links TRBV25-1 to TRBJ1-3; D is perhaps TRBD1 (5 bases). From germline, CDR1 is MGHDK and CDR2 SYGVNS. The CDR3 spans 15 residues. V lost 8 bases and J lost 0, with 14 bases in between. CDR3 in amino acids: CASAPVRDSGNTIYF. CDR3 sequence (DNA): TGTGCCAGCGCCCCGGTCAGGGACTCTGGAAACACCATATATTTT.

The genes are TRBV18 and TRBJ1-6; D is undetermined. The length of the CDR3 is 16 residues. CDR1 is KGHSH, CDR2 LQKENI, per germline. Trimming took off 2 bases at V and 7 bases at J, with 15 bases between the two ends. CDR3 DNA: TGTGCCAGCTCACCAGAGCTGAGGGTAGGAAATTCACCCCTCCACTTT. Its protein is CASSPELRVGNSPLHF.

The chain links TRBV5-8 to TRBJ2-1; the match to TRBD2 covers 8 bases. The CDR3 spans 15 residues. CDR1 and CDR2 from the germline V gene are SGHTS and YDEGEE. V lost 5 bases to trimming and J lost 8 bases; unmatched junction nucleotides: 12. The CDR3 DNA reads as TGTGCCAGCAGTCGAGCGGGAGCGGCATTCGATGAGCAGTTCTTC. It is translated as CASSRAGAAFDEQFF.

The chain carries TRBV5-1 and TRBJ2-2; D remains ambiguous. The germline gives CDR1 SGHRS, CDR2 YFSETQ. V lost 4 bases to trimming and J lost 4 bases, with 11 bases between them. This CDR3 contains 14 residues. CDR3 nucleotides: TGCGCCAGCAGCCCCACAGTCGGCACCGGGGAGCTGTTTTTT. Its protein product is CASSPTVGTGELFF.

The chain uses TRBV12-5 and TRBJ2-1; 7 nucleotides agree with TRBD2. CDR3 length equals 16 residues. Trimming removed 1 base from V and 5 bases from J; junction bases left unmatched: 8. Germline CDR1 reads LGHNT; CDR2 reads FRNRAP. The CDR3 loop reads CASGLARAGRNNEQFF. The CDR3 DNA reads as TGTGCTAGTGGTTTGGCCAGAGCGGGGAGGAACAATGAGCAGTTCTTC.

This clone was seen just once. This chain links TRBV5-1 with TRBJ1-4; D gene uncertain. V shed 4 bases and J shed 0 bases, with 10 bases lying between them. The CDR3 length is 15 residues. CDR1 and CDR2 from the germline V gene are SGHRS and YFSETQ. The CDR3 loop reads CASSDRRTTNEKLFF. For the CDR3, the DNA is TGCGCCAGCAGCGATCGACGGACAACTAATGAAAAACTGTTTTTT.

The chain combines TRBV21-1 with TRBJ2-5; TRBD1, the D gene given by the table, was not confirmed from the DNA. TRBV21-1 is marked as a pseudogene. The CDR3 loop spans 18 amino acids. The CDR3 region is CASSPQVIGQGATRTQYF. CDR3 nucleotides: TGTGCCAGCAGCCCTCAGGTAATAGGACAGGGGGCCACCCGGACCCAGTACTTC.

The chain carries TRBV5-6 and TRBJ2-7; 7 nucleotides line up with TRBD2. Per germline, CDR1 SGHDT and CDR2 YYEEEE. This CDR3 is built from 16 residues. The CDR3 bases are TGTGCCAACAGCTTGTTGGGACTACAGAGCTCCTACGAGCAGTACGTC. Its translation: CANSLLGLQSSYEQYV.

J is TRBJ1-2 and V is TRBV19, with 9 bases lining up with TRBD1. The trim removed 7 bases at V and 5 bases at J, leaving 11 bases unmatched. Germline values: CDR1 LNHDA, CDR2 SQIVND (reference sequence). The CDR3 runs 15 residues. CDR3 amino acids: CASTRRDRASYGYTF. The CDR3, as DNA: TGTGCCAGTACCCGTCGGGACAGGGCATCATATGGCTACACCTTC.

The rearrangement uses TRBV4-3 and TRBJ2-1; TRBD2 matches at 7 bases. Per germline, CDR1 LGHNA and CDR2 YSLEER. The CDR3 spans 14 residues. With V trimmed by 4 bases and J by 3 bases, 3 bases remained unmatched. The CDR3 loop reads CASSPWTSYNEQFF. The CDR3 DNA reads as TGCGCCAGCAGCCCCTGGACTAGCTACAATGAGCAGTTCTTC.

The DNA for the CDR3 is TGTGCCAGCTCGCGACTAGCGGTTAGCACAGATACGCAGTATTTT. It codes for CASSRLAVSTDTQYF. The chain carries TRBV18 and TRBJ2-3; 9 bases align to TRBD2. The V and J ends lost 6 bases and 0 bases, in that order; junction bases with no gene match: 4. The CDR3 runs 15 residues. Germline V gene data show CDR1 as KGHSH and CDR2 as LQKENI. Together with reference TRBV18 and TRBJ2-3, the CDR3 gives the full variable domain: NAGVMQNPRHLVRRRGQEARLRCSPMKGHSHVYWYRQLPEEGLKFMVYLQKENIIDESGMPKERFSAEFPKEGPSILRIQQVVRGDSAAYFCASSRLAVSTDTQYFGPGTRLTVL.

The chain uses TRBV9 and TRBJ2-1; 7 bases are a match to TRBD1. This CDR3 is 14 amino acids long. Germline loops: CDR1 SGDLS, CDR2 YYNGEE. V was pared by 5 bases and J by 1 base, with 3 bases of the junction left unmatched. CDR3 in DNA: TGTGCCAGCAGTCTGACAGGGTCCTACAATGAGCAGTTCTTC. Its protein product is CASSLTGSYNEQFF. Full variable domain (remainder filled in from reference TRBV9 and TRBJ2-1): DSGVTQTPKHLITATGQRVTLRCSPRSGDLSVYWYQQSLDQGLQFLIQYYNGEERAKGNILERFSAQQFPDLHSELNLSSLELGDSALYFCASSLTGSYNEQFFGPGTRLTVL.

The genes are TRBV6-5 and TRBJ2-2; D gene unclear. CDR1 and CDR2 (germline): MNHEY, SVGAGI. This CDR3 contains 14 residues. Trimming shortened V by 2 bases and J by 2 bases, and 6 bases separated the two germline ends. In DNA form, the CDR3 reads TGTGCCAGCAGTTACAATTCAAACACCGGGGAGCTGTTTTTT. This gives the protein CASSYNSNTGELFF.

The gene calls are TRBV5-1 and TRBJ1-4, with D unclear. Germline loops: CDR1 SGHRS, CDR2 YFSETQ. Trimming took 0 bases from V and 0 from J, leaving 6 bases between them. The CDR3 loop spans 15 amino acids. The CDR3 nucleotides are TGCGCCAGCAGCTTGGGGCGGCCAACTAATGAAAAACTGTTTTTT. Its translation: CASSLGRPTNEKLFF.

This chain uses TRBV4-3 with TRBJ1-1; D perhaps matches TRBD1 (5 bases). The V end was cut by 0 bases, the J end by 3 bases, with 8 bases between. The CDR3 consists of 14 residues. Germline CDR1 reads LGHNA; CDR2 reads YSLEER. The CDR3: CASSQDRAHTEAFF. In nucleotides, the CDR3 is TGCGCCAGCAGCCAAGACAGGGCCCACACTGAAGCTTTCTTT.

A few counts support this clone. The chain links TRBV2 to TRBJ1-1; D call uncertain. Trimming cost V 6 bases and J 7 bases, with 15 bases left between them. Per germline, CDR1 SNHLY and CDR2 FYNNEI. The CDR3 runs 13 residues. CDR3 amino acids: CASRKNGRFEAFF. The CDR3 DNA sequence: TGTGCCAGCAGGAAAAACGGACGGTTTGAAGCTTTCTTT.

The chain recombines TRBV5-1 with TRBJ1-4; D may be TRBD1 (6 bases). This CDR3 is 16 amino acids long. CDR1 is SGHRS, CDR2 YFSETQ, per germline. Between the trimmed V and J ends, which lost 5 bases and 2 bases, there was a span of 16 bases. The CDR3 is CASSNSGGSTNEKLFF. The CDR3 DNA reads as TGCGCCAGCAGTAATTCGGGGGGCAGTACTAATGAAAAACTGTTTTTT.

This chain joins TRBV5-4 and TRBJ2-3, with D possibly called TRBD1 or TRBD2 (6 bases each). V was shortened by 2 bases and J by 0 bases, with 13 bases between the two germline ends. Germline lookup yields CDR1 SGHNT and CDR2 YYREEE (reference sequence). The CDR3 contains 16 residues. The CDR3: CASSLGAGHSTDTQYF. CDR3 bases: TGTGCCAGCAGCTTAGGTGCGGGACACAGCACAGATACGCAGTATTTT.

This clone was seen only a few times. The V and J genes are TRBV6-5 and TRBJ1-2; D may be TRBD1 (6 bases). This CDR3 comprises 14 residues. Per the germline V gene, CDR1 is MNHEY and CDR2 is SVGAGI. V was shortened by 7 bases and J by 2 bases, with 14 bases between the two germline ends. The CDR3 is CASTQQGLNYGYTF. The CDR3 DNA follows: TGTGCCAGCACACAACAGGGATTAAACTATGGCTACACCTTC.

The rearrangement joins TRBV19 to TRBJ1-1; perhaps TRBD1 as D (6 bases). Germline V lookup: CDR1 LNHDA, CDR2 SQIVND (reference sequence). This CDR3 has 12 residues. With 3 bases removed from V and 10 bases from J, the gap between germline ends came to 12 bases. CDR3 region: CASSMKWGAAFF. CDR3 sequence (DNA): TGTGCCAGTAGTATGAAATGGGGGGCAGCTTTCTTT.

The chain employs TRBV23-1 and TRBJ1-1; D gene uncertain. TRBV23-1 has ORF status, its function being uncertain. The germline V and J ends were trimmed by 8 bases and 6 bases, with 10 bases remaining between them. The length of the CDR3 is 11 residues. The CDR3 sequence is CASDRSAEAFF. In DNA, the CDR3 is TGCGCCAGCGATCGAAGCGCTGAAGCTTTCTTT.

J is TRBJ2-3 and V is TRBV6-1; maybe TRBD2 (5 bases). This CDR3 has 14 residues. V lost 3 bases and J lost 0, with 7 bases in between. Germline V gene sequence: CDR1 MNHNS, CDR2 SASEGT. CDR3 residues: CASSDRGSTDTQYF. As DNA, the CDR3 is TGTGCCAGCAGTGATCGGGGAAGCACAGATACGCAGTATTTT.

The gene calls are TRBV21-1 and TRBJ1-2; the table's D call TRBD1 went unverified against the DNA. TRBV21-1 is given as a pseudogene. The CDR3 contains 19 residues. The CDR3 protein is CASSKRQDRALARNYGYTF. For the CDR3, the DNA is TGTGCCAGCAGCAAAAGGCAGGACAGGGCCCTAGCTCGGAACTATGGCTACACCTTC.

This sequence joins TRBV28 and TRBJ2-3; 9 nucleotides align to TRBD2. Per germline, CDR1 MDHEN and CDR2 SYDVKM. This CDR3 is built from 15 residues. V was clipped by 6 bases and J by 4 bases; unmatched bases: 8. The CDR3 region is CASSIAGARADTQYF. The CDR3 DNA is TGTGCCAGCAGCATAGCGGGGGCCCGGGCAGATACGCAGTATTTT.

This chain joins TRBV7-9 and TRBJ2-7; no reliable D call. Trimming stripped 2 bases from V and 7 bases from J, with 12 bases between. The CDR3 consists of 13 residues. Germline assignment: CDR1 SEHNR and CDR2 FQNEAQ (reference sequence). DNA of the CDR3: TGTGCCAGCAGCTTAACCCACCTTAAGGAGCAGTACTTC. This gives the protein CASSLTHLKEQYF.

V gene TRBV10-2 combines with J gene TRBJ2-2; 13 bases align to TRBD2. V shed 6 bases and J 5 bases; nucleotides not matched to a gene: 3. Germline CDR1 WSHSY, CDR2 SAAADI. This CDR3 has 15 residues. DNA for the CDR3: TGCGCCAGCAGAACTAGCGGGGGGGGTACCGGGGAGCTGTTTTTT. Translation: CASRTSGGGTGELFF.